The following is a TCR beta chain sequence with its context. Antigen unknown. A much bigger clone sits one base away, suggesting this may be a read error. The data are from a study of T cells in Graves' hyperthyroidism and ophthalmopathy. Overall study: Prior to any treatment, at the point of initial diagnosis, peripheral blood was collected.

Uncontrolled infection, other autoimmune disease, pregnancy or lactation disqualified patients from enrolment. What was amplified from RNA transcripts were TCR beta CDR3 regions. With the HTBI primer set, the TCR CDR3 went through a first round of RT-PCR. Each CDR3 protein gets one entry after TCRdb re-called the multiplex PCR reads with MiXCR. The sample contains about 410,000 distinct CDR3 sequences, about 14% of which appear only once. Broader study findings: Most clonotypes expanded in the thyroid (above 0.001) were also present in blood.

Trimming took 8 bases from V and 8 from J, leaving 18 bases between them. The germline V gene has CDR1 MNHEY and CDR2 SMNVEV (reference sequence). This CDR3 is 13 amino acids long. This sequence originates from a woman in her 30s with Graves' ophthalmopathy. The sample consisted of blood. The chain has TRBV27 and TRBJ1-2; a weak D match, TRBD1 (6 bases). CDR3 coding DNA: TGTGCCAGCGGCAGGGGATTACGGGAGGGCTACACCTTC. The encoded protein is CASGRGLREGYTF.